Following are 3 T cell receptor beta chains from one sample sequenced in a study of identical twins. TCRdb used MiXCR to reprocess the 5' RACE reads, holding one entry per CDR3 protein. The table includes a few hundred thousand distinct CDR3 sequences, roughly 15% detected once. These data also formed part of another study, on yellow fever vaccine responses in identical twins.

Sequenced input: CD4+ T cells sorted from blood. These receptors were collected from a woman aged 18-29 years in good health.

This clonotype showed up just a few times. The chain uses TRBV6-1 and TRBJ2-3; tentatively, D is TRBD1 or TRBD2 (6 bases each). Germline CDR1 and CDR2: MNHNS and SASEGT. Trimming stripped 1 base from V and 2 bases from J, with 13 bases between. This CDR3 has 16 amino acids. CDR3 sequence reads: CASSEEGGTHTDTQYF. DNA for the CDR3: TGTGCCAGCAGTGAAGAAGGAGGGACACACACAGATACGCAGTATTTT.

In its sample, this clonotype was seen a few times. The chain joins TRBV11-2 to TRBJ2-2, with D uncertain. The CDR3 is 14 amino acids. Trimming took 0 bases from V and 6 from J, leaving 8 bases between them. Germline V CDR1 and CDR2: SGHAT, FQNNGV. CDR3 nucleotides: TGTGCCAGCAGCTTAGACCGGGTCCCCGGGGAGCTGTTTTTT. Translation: CASSLDRVPGELFF.

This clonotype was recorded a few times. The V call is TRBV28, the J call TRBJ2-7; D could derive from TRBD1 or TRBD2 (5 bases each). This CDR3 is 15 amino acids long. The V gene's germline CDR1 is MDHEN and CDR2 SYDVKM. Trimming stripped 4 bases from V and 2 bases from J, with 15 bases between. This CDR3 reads CASSSSGTVAYEQYF. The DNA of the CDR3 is TGTGCCAGCAGTTCATCCGGGACGGTAGCCTACGAGCAGTACTTC.